Sequencing of this T cell receptor (beta chain) was carried out in a study of OX40 agonist ivuxolimab in advanced cancers. In the study overall: An agonistic human IgG2 monoclonal antibody against OX40 (CD134) was given. Study-wide results and caveats: In general, CD8+ T cells held more expanded clones than CD4+ did, on average.

Anyone with autoimmune disease history or systemic immunosuppression was excluded. Germline CDR1 and CDR2: MDHEN and SYDVKM. CDR3 length: 15 residues. The V and J ends lost 2 bases and 0 bases, in that order; junction bases with no gene match: 1. Using immunoSEQ multiplex PCR, the repertoire was profiled, and TCRdb retains in-frame clones only, with some absent. The sample holds approximately 60,000 clones, more than 70% seen once. For this clone: Its antigen is not known.

Specimen: CD4+ or CD8+ T cells sorted from blood, collected in a trial of the OX40 agonist ivuxolimab. The source is an adult with an advanced solid tumor such as melanoma, head and neck, liver or kidney cancer. The chain is built from TRBV28 and TRBJ1-3; 7 positions agree with TRBD1. In nucleotides, the CDR3 is TGTGCCAGCAGTTTAGGGACAGCCTCTGGAAACACCATATATTTT. Translation: CASSLGTASGNTIYF.